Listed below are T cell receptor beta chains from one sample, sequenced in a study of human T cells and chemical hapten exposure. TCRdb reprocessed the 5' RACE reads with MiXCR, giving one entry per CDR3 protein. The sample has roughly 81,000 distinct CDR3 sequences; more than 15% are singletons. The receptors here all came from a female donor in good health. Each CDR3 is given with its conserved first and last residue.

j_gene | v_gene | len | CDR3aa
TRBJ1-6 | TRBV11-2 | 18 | CASSSLRRGTGGNSPLHF
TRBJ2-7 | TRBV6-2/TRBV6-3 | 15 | CASSYSTSGGYEQYF
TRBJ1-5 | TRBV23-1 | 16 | CASSQGFGTENQPQHF
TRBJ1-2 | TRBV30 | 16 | CAWSWTGGKANYGYTF
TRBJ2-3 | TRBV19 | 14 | CASSRAGPTDTQYF
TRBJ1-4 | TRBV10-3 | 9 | CAIREKLFF
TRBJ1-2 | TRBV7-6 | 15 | CASSAVGGAHYGYTF
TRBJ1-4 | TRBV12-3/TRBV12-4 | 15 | CASSFGMDRVEKLFF
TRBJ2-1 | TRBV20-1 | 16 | CSARDYGETTHHEQFF
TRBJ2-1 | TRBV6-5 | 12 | CASTGVYNEQFF
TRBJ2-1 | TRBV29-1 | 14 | CSVARQGAYNEQFF
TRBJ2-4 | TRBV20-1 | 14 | CSARSGSPKNIQYF
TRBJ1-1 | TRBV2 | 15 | CASSNIWGLDTEAFF
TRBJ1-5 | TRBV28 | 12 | CASNYRDQPQHF
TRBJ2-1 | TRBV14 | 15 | CASSQEGTRHDEQFF
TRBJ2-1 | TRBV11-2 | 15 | CASSRYQGTYNEQFF
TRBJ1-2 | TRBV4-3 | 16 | CASSQDDGAPFYGYTF
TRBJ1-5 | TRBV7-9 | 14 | CASSLAGEYQPQHF
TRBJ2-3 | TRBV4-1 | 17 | CASSQGWSGPGTDTQYF
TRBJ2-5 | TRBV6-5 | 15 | CASSRWTGVQETQYF
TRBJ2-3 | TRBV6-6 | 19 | CASSYSMGLAGGGTDTQYF
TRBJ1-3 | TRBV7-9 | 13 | CASSRAMGNTIYF
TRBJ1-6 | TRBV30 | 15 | CAWSVGGAQNSPLHF
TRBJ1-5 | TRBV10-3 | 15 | CATSTGDRSNQPQHF
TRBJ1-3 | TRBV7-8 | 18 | CASSWGSGQGYSGNTIYF
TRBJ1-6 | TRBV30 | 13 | CAWGAGMNSPLHF
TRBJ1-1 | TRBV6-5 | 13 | CASSTGGTTEAFF
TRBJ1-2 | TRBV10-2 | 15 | CASSESKTDYYGYTF
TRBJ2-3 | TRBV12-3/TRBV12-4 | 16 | CASSFFYPSATDTQYF
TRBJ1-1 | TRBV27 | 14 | CASSLVQGKTEAFF
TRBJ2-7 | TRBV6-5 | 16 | CASSRTGGVSSYEQYF
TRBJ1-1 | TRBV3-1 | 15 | CASSQDGTGGFEAFF
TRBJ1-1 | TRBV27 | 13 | CASRYEGGTEAFF
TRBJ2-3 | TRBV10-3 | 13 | CATGGQGTDTQYF
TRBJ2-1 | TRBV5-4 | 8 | CASSPEFF
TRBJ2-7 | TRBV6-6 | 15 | CASSYDAGPFFEQYF
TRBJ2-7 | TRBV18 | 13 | CASSIGGDYEQYF
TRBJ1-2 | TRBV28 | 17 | CASSLGFGDSSFYGYTF
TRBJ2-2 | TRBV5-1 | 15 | CASSLVGEDTGELFF
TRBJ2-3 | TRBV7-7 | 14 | CASSQDYATDTQYF
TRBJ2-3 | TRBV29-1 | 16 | CSVRGLPVASTDTQYF
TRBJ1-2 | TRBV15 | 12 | CATSREGYGYTF
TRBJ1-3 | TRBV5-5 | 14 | CASSLEVSGNTIYF
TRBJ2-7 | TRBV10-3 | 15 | CAISSGAGKSYEQYF
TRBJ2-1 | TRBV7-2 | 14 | CASGDSVSYNEQFF